This T cell receptor beta chain was sequenced for a study of blood T cell repertoires in COVID-19 (dated by TCRdb to the early 2020s). Describing the broader study: Collaborator samples came from the United States, Italy and Spain and covered acute and convalescent phases of COVID-19. The material from the prospective study consisted of cDNA or gDNA derived from T cells, B-cell-depleted T cells, or PBMCs. The dataset comprised deeply sampled blood TCRbeta repertoires from subjects exposed to, actively infected with, or recovered from COVID-19. A freely available public database, intended as a resource for researchers studying the immune response to SARS-CoV-2, is where the repertoires were released. The samples were drawn from the first 160 participants of the ongoing ImmuneRACE study and from some 1,300 subjects provided by 6 global collaborators. A de-identified subject ID, COVID-19 status, age in years and sex were almost always included in the sample metadata. Where HLA class I and class II types were available, the types were taken from metadata supplied by the sample provider, not from assay-based typing. General findings and caveats noted by the study authors: The quantity of clinical and demographic metadata differed by source and by participant and was supplied without curation.

The CDR3, cysteine through phenylalanine, is 13 amino acids long. Just the 39-base CDR3 DNA is kept, in frame starting at base 1. The germline V gene sets CDR1 to SGHTA and CDR2 to FQGNSA. V loses 4 bases of germline sequence and J loses 13 bases, and the interval between the two ends is 19 bases. The immunoSEQ Assay, a bias-controlled multiplex PCR, was used to amplify TCRbeta CDR3 regions from genomic DNA. The paper's processing steps were these. Within the assay, amplification of reference gene primers was used to estimate how many nucleated cells each sample contained. Sequence reads were collapsed and filtered to measure the absolute abundance of every unique TCRbeta CDR3 rearrangement. For each sample, productive Simpson clonality was calculated by taking the square root of Simpson's diversity index across productive rearrangements. TCRdb retrieved this table from immuneACCESS and kept in-frame rearrangements only. Not all clones are present; in checked studies, unresolved V genes account for under half, and no reason is known for the remainder. D and trimming were read from the DNA, whereas the V and J calls and clone size are those reported in that table. Across this sample there are 100,000 or so clones, with 82% seen only once. The top ten hold around a sixth of the sample.

Each collaborating institution followed its own protocols to collect whole blood in K2EDTA tubes. For TCRbeta analysis, collaborators shipped samples as frozen whole blood, isolated PBMCs, or DNA extracted from either of those sample types. About this clone itself: No cognate antigen has been identified for it. Base qualities are missing; no much larger clone stands one base away.

Recombination linked TRBV7-2 to TRBJ1-2; TRBD1 could be the D gene, as 6 bases match. The sequenced sample was peripheral blood. The origin of this receptor is an elderly man with acute or convalescent COVID-19. The CDR3 in this case is CASSSMTTGTPTF. The DNA is TGTGCCAGCAGCTCGATGACCACAGGGACCCCCACCTTC.